The rows below give T cell receptor beta chains drawn from one sample of a study of molecular identifiers for immune sequencing clone quantification. Using its own MiXCR run on the PCR reads, TCRdb lists one record per CDR3 protein. The sample contains some 580,000 distinct CDR3 sequences, about 25% of which appear only once. The specimen was naive CD8+ T cells from blood, with Jurkat cell RNA spiked in. The receptors originated from a human donor in good health. Some libraries in this study had Jurkat cell RNA spiked in. Each CDR3 is given with its conserved first and last residue. The D gene is left open where the match is weak. Size values are once, few and many counts, or a class for expanded clones, and some rows have none.

v_call: TRBV19; clone_size: .; j_call: TRBJ1-1; d_call: .; cdr3_nt: TGTGCCAGTAGTATAGATCCCGACAGAAAGGAGACTGAAGCTTTCTTT; cdr3_aa: CASSIDPDRKETEAFF
v_call: TRBV3-2; clone_size: .; j_call: TRBJ2-3; d_call: .; cdr3_nt: TGTGCCAGCAGCCAATCCCTCGGCGAGAAGGGGGCGCAGTATTTT; cdr3_aa: CASSQSLGEKGAQYF
v_call: TRBV9; clone_size: .; j_call: TRBJ2-7; d_call: .; cdr3_nt: TGTGCCAGCAGCGCCAGCGACGGGGCCGGCCTCGGGATCTACGAGCAGTACTTC; cdr3_aa: CASSASDGAGLGIYEQYF
v_call: TRBV4-3; clone_size: many; j_call: TRBJ1-5; d_call: .; cdr3_nt: TGCGCCAGCAGCCAAGATCAAGGAGCTCAGCCCCAGCATTTT; cdr3_aa: CASSQDQGAQPQHF
v_call: TRBV29-1; clone_size: many; j_call: TRBJ2-7; d_call: .; cdr3_nt: TGCAGCGTCGTCGGGACGCCCGAGTCCTACTACGAGCAGTACTTC; cdr3_aa: CSVVGTPESYYEQYF
v_call: TRBV7-3; clone_size: .; j_call: TRBJ2-6; d_call: .; cdr3_nt: TGTGCCAGCAGCCACTCCCCCTACTCTGGGGCCAACGTCCTGACTTTC; cdr3_aa: CASSHSPYSGANVLTF
v_call: TRBV6-2/TRBV6-3; clone_size: few; j_call: TRBJ2-3; d_call: .; cdr3_nt: TGTGCCAGCAGTTACTCGATTGAGAAGGTAACAGATACGCAGTATTTT; cdr3_aa: CASSYSIEKVTDTQYF
v_call: TRBV7-2; clone_size: .; j_call: TRBJ2-5; d_call: TRBD2; cdr3_nt: TGTGCCAGCAACTTAGTCGGCGGGGGCCAAGAGACCCAGTACTTC; cdr3_aa: CASNLVGGGQETQYF
v_call: TRBV29-1; clone_size: many; j_call: TRBJ2-3; d_call: .; cdr3_nt: TGCAGCGTTGTTAGTTCTGATACGCAGTATTTT; cdr3_aa: CSVVSSDTQYF
v_call: TRBV3-1; clone_size: .; j_call: TRBJ1-2; d_call: TRBD1; cdr3_nt: TGTGCCAGCACGCCCCGAGACAGGGGGTTAAACTATGGCTACACCTTC; cdr3_aa: CASTPRDRGLNYGYTF
v_call: TRBV29-1; clone_size: .; j_call: TRBJ2-1; d_call: TRBD2; cdr3_nt: TGCAGCGTCATAAGGGGGGGCGGGGGGCCGATGAATGAGCAGTTCTTC; cdr3_aa: CSVIRGGGGPMNEQFF
v_call: TRBV6-2/TRBV6-3; clone_size: few; j_call: TRBJ2-5; d_call: TRBD1; cdr3_nt: TGTGCCAGCAGTTACTCAAGGTGGGACAGCCACTCCGATTTAGAGACCCAGTACTTC; cdr3_aa: CASSYSRWDSHSDLETQYF
v_call: TRBV27; clone_size: many; j_call: TRBJ2-7; d_call: TRBD1; cdr3_nt: TGTGCCAGCAGTACCGACACAGGGGGCAGCTACGAGCAGTACTTC; cdr3_aa: CASSTDTGGSYEQYF
v_call: TRBV6-5; clone_size: many; j_call: TRBJ1-5; d_call: .; cdr3_nt: TGTGCCAGCAGTGAGGACAGTCCTTCAAGCAATCAGCCCCAGCATTTT; cdr3_aa: CASSEDSPSSNQPQHF
v_call: TRBV27; clone_size: many; j_call: TRBJ2-3; d_call: TRBD1; cdr3_nt: TGTGCCAGCAGTTTTCTGACCGGGACAGGGACCACAGATACGCAGTATTTT; cdr3_aa: CASSFLTGTGTTDTQYF